The 14 T cell receptor beta chains given below trace back to one sample, sequenced in a study of cytomegalovirus exposure and HLA in healthy donors. TCRdb's copy holds only in-frame clones and misses some; the assay was immunoSEQ multiplex PCR. Of roughly 230,000 clones listed, about nine tenths are singletons. What was sequenced was PBMCs. These receptors all stem from a woman aged 25 to 39 in good health and CMV-seronegative.

The chain has TRBV6-6 and TRBJ1-2, with D perhaps matching TRBD1 (6 bases). CDR3 length: 13 amino acids. V was trimmed by 5 bases and J by 7 bases, leaving 14 bases between them. Germline V gene lookup returns CDR1 MNHNY and CDR2 SVGAGI (reference sequence). The CDR3 region is CASSESRGSGYTF. CDR3 sequence (DNA): TGTGCCAGCAGTGAGAGTAGGGGGAGTGGCTACACCTTC.

CDR3 sequence (DNA): TGCGCCAGCAGCCAAGCCCATCGGCAGGGTATATACAATGAGCAGTTCTTC. Protein product: CASSQAHRQGIYNEQFF. V and J are TRBV4-3 and TRBJ2-1, with D possibly being TRBD1 (5 bases). This CDR3 region has 17 residues. V dropped 1 base and J dropped 4 bases, with 17 bases sitting between them. Germline V gene lookup returns CDR1 LGHNA and CDR2 YSLEER.

CDR3: CASSRLTSGSTDTQYF. CDR3 bases: TGTGCCAGCAGCCGATTGACTAGCGGGAGCACAGATACGCAGTATTTT. This chain connects TRBV11-1 to TRBJ2-3; 10 nucleotides line up with TRBD2. The CDR3 is 16 amino acids. Germline CDR1 SGHAT, CDR2 FQDESV (reference sequence). V gave up 5 bases and J gave up 0 bases; unmatched junction bases: 5.

The V and J genes are TRBV27 and TRBJ2-2; 8 nucleotides align to TRBD2. The CDR3 has 16 amino acids. The V gene end was trimmed by 5 bases and the J gene end by 0 bases; junction bases not matched to a gene: 5. Per germline, CDR1 MNHEY and CDR2 SMNVEV (reference sequence). The CDR3 region is CASSRSGGTNTGELFF. The CDR3 DNA reads TGTGCCAGCAGTCGTTCGGGAGGGACGAACACCGGGGAGCTGTTTTTT.

The chain joins TRBV2 to TRBJ2-7, with a weak D call TRBD2 (5 bases). Trimming stripped 8 bases from V and 5 bases from J, with 10 bases between. Germline V gene sequence: CDR1 SNHLY, CDR2 FYNNEI. The CDR3 runs 11 residues. The CDR3: CASGVTNEQYF. Here the CDR3 DNA reads TGTGCCAGCGGGGTGACTAACGAGCAGTACTTC.

The DNA of the CDR3 is TGTGCCAGTAGTATGGCCCCTCAGCCCCAGCATTTT. Translation: CASSMAPQPQHF. The chain couples TRBV19 to TRBJ1-5; D remains ambiguous. The germline V gene has CDR1 LNHDA and CDR2 SQIVND (reference sequence). The CDR3 has 12 amino acids. Trimming stripped 3 bases from V and 6 bases from J, with 6 bases between.

The chain joins TRBV9 to TRBJ2-1, with 13 nucleotides matching TRBD2. CDR3 size: 17 residues. The V segment lost 2 bases and the J segment 4 bases; nucleotides outside the gene matches: 6. Per germline, CDR1 SGDLS and CDR2 YYNGEE. The CDR3: CASSVQGLAGEYNEQFF. The DNA of the CDR3 is TGTGCCAGCAGCGTCCAAGGACTAGCGGGAGAGTACAATGAGCAGTTCTTC.

The chain recombines TRBV5-1 with TRBJ2-7, with 10 bases identical to TRBD2. The CDR3 consists of 16 residues. V trimming: 2 bases; J trimming: 1 base; junction bases outside the gene matches: 6. Germline CDR1 SGHRS, CDR2 YFSETQ. CDR3 coding DNA: TGCGCCAGCAGCTTAAGACCTAGCGGGGGTTCCTACGAGCAGTACTTC. This gives the protein CASSLRPSGGSYEQYF.

This sequence joins TRBV27 and TRBJ2-7, with a weak D call TRBD2 (6 bases). Trimming cost V 7 bases and J 4 bases, with 17 bases left between them. This CDR3 spans 14 amino acids. In germline, CDR1 is MNHEY, CDR2 SMNVEV (reference sequence). The CDR3, as DNA: TGTGCCAGCATACTACCTGGGACTCCATACGAGCAGTACTTC. This gives the protein CASILPGTPYEQYF.

This clone has just one count. J is TRBJ2-7 and V is TRBV9; 11 nucleotides match TRBD2. Germline V CDR1 and CDR2: SGDLS, YYNGEE. The CDR3 covers 15 residues. J lost 3 bases, V lost 4 bases, and 6 bases had no gene match. The CDR3 sequence: CASSPPGTSGYEQYF. The CDR3 DNA reads as TGTGCCAGCAGCCCCCCCGGGACTAGCGGCTACGAGCAGTACTTC.

This chain links TRBV7-9 with TRBJ2-2, with 10 positions matching TRBD2. CDR1 SEHNR and CDR2 FQNEAQ come from the germline V gene (reference sequence). The CDR3 length is 16 residues. Trimming removed 5 bases from V and 6 bases from J; junction bases left unmatched: 9. As DNA, the CDR3 is TGTGCCAGCAGCCCATTAGCGGGAGGAGCTGCCGGGGAGCTGTTTTTT. As protein: CASSPLAGGAAGELFF.

This clone was counted a single time. The chain is built from TRBV27 and TRBJ2-7; the match to TRBD1 covers 7 bases. V was pared by 1 base and J by 1 base, with 1 base of the junction left unmatched. This CDR3 comprises 14 residues. Germline V lookup: CDR1 MNHEY, CDR2 SMNVEV (reference sequence). As DNA, the CDR3 is TGTGCCAGCAGTTTATACAGGGGATCCTACGAGCAGTACTTC. It is translated as CASSLYRGSYEQYF.

The chain recombines TRBV2 with TRBJ2-7, with 10 bases lining up with TRBD1. Germline assignment: CDR1 SNHLY and CDR2 FYNNEI. This CDR3 is built from 14 residues. V lost 5 bases and J lost 5; bases outside the gene matches: 6. CDR3 residues: CASSRDRGLDEQYF. CDR3 nucleotide sequence: TGTGCCAGCAGTCGAGACAGGGGGCTTGACGAGCAGTACTTC.

This clone was recorded only once. The chain carries TRBV29-1 and TRBJ2-7; the D is unclear. Germline V CDR1 and CDR2: SQVTM, ANQGSEA. Between the trimmed V and J ends, which lost 6 bases and 7 bases, there was a span of 16 bases. This CDR3 has 12 residues. CDR3 sequence: CSVGRSPKEQYF. CDR3 bases: TGCAGCGTGGGCCGGAGTCCGAAAGAGCAGTACTTC.